This T cell receptor (beta chain) was captured in a study of cytomegalovirus exposure and HLA in healthy donors. Study results and caveats: A later analysis associated roughly 15,000 TCR beta sequences with HLA alleles at a 0.05 false discovery rate.

CDR1 is SQVTM, CDR2 ANQGSEA, per germline. Trimming removed 5 bases from V and 1 base from J, with 10 bases in between. This CDR3 is 13 amino acids long. In this sample, this clone turned up a few times. Antigen specificity is unknown. PCR involved 60 Vbeta and 13 Jbeta primers. Assay used: immunoSEQ multiplex PCR; TCRdb lists only in-frame clones, some missing. The sample has approximately 59,000 clones; roughly 80% are singletons. This rearrangement joins TRBV29-1 to TRBJ2-3, with D possibly being TRBD2 (5 bases). Sequenced sample: PBMCs. The receptor was derived from a girl under 18 in good health and CMV-seropositive. The CDR3 loop is CSVMISGTDTQYF. In DNA form, the CDR3 reads TGCAGCGTTATGATTAGCGGCACAGATACGCAGTATTTT.